The next 16 T cell receptor beta chains were all read from a single sample in a study of T cells in Graves' hyperthyroidism and ophthalmopathy (dated 2019 in TCRdb). Libraries were made using multiplex PCR. Sequencing relied on an Illumina HiSeq 2000. The TCR beta CDR3 regions were amplified from RNA transcripts. The TCR CDR3 was subjected to a first round of RT-PCR using the HTBI primer set and the Qiagen OneStep RT-PCR kit. TCRdb passed the public sequencing reads through fastp at Q25 and MiXCR, retaining productive beta sequences. Entries that share a CDR3 protein sequence are merged under the most common genes and DNA. For this sample there are 750,000 to 950,000 distinct CDR3 sequences; roughly 37% appear just once. In total, the top ten clones hold 8% to 9% of the sample. The sequenced sample consisted of blood. The receptors shown here come from a man aged 18 to 35 with Graves' hyperthyroidism.

In this sample, this clonotype turned up a few times. V is TRBV20-1 and J is TRBJ1-1; TRBD1 might be the D (6 bases). The germline V and J ends were trimmed by 5 bases and 5 bases, with 15 bases remaining between them. This CDR3 region has 13 residues. Germline loops: CDR1 DFQATT, CDR2 SNEGSKA (reference sequence). CDR3 coding DNA: TGCAGTGCTGCTGGACAGTCAACAACTGAAGCTTTCTTT. Protein product: CSAAGQSTTEAFF.

This clonotype was counted a single time. The chain links TRBV7-9 to TRBJ2-5, with D tentatively TRBD2 (6 bases). Germline V gives CDR1 SEHNR, CDR2 FQNEAQ (reference sequence). V was pared by 5 bases and J by 1 base, with 14 bases between. This CDR3 region has 15 residues. This CDR3 is CASSPAGRGQETQYF. Here the CDR3 DNA reads TGTGCCAGCAGCCCCGCCGGGAGAGGCCAAGAGACCCAGTACTTC.

This clonotype has a handful of counts. CDR3 in DNA: TGCAGTGCTCCGGGACTAGCGGTGGCCTACGAGCAGTACTTC. Its protein is CSAPGLAVAYEQYF. The chain joins TRBV20-1 to TRBJ2-7, with TRBD2 identical over 11 bases. The CDR3 is 14 amino acids. Per the germline V gene, CDR1 is DFQATT and CDR2 is SNEGSKA (reference sequence). The ends lost 5 bases at V and 2 bases at J; junction bases unmatched: 5.

This clonotype was detected once. The genes are TRBV7-9 and TRBJ2-2, with D uncertain. The V gene's germline CDR1 is SEHNR and CDR2 FQNEAQ (reference sequence). The CDR3 consists of 16 residues. V was pared by 3 bases and J by 0 bases, with 11 bases between. CDR3 DNA: TGTGCCAGCAGCTTTAGCAGGCAGGCGAACACCGGGGAGCTGTTTTTT. It is translated as CASSFSRQANTGELFF. Full variable domain (remainder filled in from reference TRBV7-9 and TRBJ2-2): DTGVSQNPRHKITKRGQNVTFRCDPISEHNRLYWYRQTLGQGPEFLTYFQNEAQLEKSRLLSDRFSAERPKGSFSTLEIQRTEQGDSAMYLCASSFSRQANTGELFFGEGSRLTVL.

The table lists this clonotype with many counts. The rearrangement uses TRBV10-3 and TRBJ2-2; D remains ambiguous. The CDR3 contains 15 residues. The V and J ends lost 3 bases and 7 bases respectively, with 15 bases between them. In germline, CDR1 is ENHRY, CDR2 SYGVKD. Written as DNA, the CDR3 is TGTGCCATCAGTGACTCTTTACAGAGGAACGGGGAGCTGTTTTTT. This encodes CAISDSLQRNGELFF.

The V call is TRBV5-6, the J call TRBJ2-7; TRBD1 agrees at 8 bases. The CDR3 runs 14 residues. CDR1 SGHDT and CDR2 YYEEEE come from the germline V gene. V shed 0 bases and J 6 bases; nucleotides not matched to a gene: 5. The CDR3 here is CASSLDGTGSEQYF. The DNA of the CDR3 is TGTGCCAGCAGCTTGGATGGGACAGGTTCCGAGCAGTACTTC. Full variable domain (remainder filled in from reference TRBV5-6 and TRBJ2-7): DAGVTQSPTHLIKTRGQQVTLRCSPKSGHDTVSWYQQALGQGPQFIFQYYEEEERQRGNFPDRFSGHQFPNYSSELNVNALLLGDSALYLCASSLDGTGSEQYFGPGTRLTVT.

The V call is TRBV20-1, the J call TRBJ2-7, with TRBD2 identical over 7 bases. CDR1 is DFQATT and CDR2 is SNEGSKA in the germline V gene (reference sequence). The trim removed 6 bases at V and 2 bases at J, leaving 13 bases unmatched. This CDR3 spans 15 amino acids. DNA for the CDR3: TGCAGTGCCTCGGCTGGAGCGGGGCTAACCTACGAGCAGTACTTC. Amino acid sequence: CSASAGAGLTYEQYF.

Points on this clonotype: This may be a read error, as it is one base from a much larger clone. The rearrangement uses TRBV20-1 and TRBJ2-7; perhaps TRBD2 as D (5 bases). From germline, CDR1 is DFQATT and CDR2 SNEGSKA (reference sequence). V was trimmed by 3 bases and J by 3 bases, leaving 9 bases between them. The CDR3 has 12 residues. DNA of the CDR3: TGCAGTGCTAGTCGGGGAGTCTACGAGCAGTACTTC. Protein: CSASRGVYEQYF.

J is TRBJ2-7 and V is TRBV7-2; 9 positions match TRBD1. CDR3 size: 17 residues. Trimming took 4 bases from V and 5 from J; bases not matched to a gene: 15. Germline values: CDR1 SGHTA, CDR2 FQGNSA. The CDR3 is CASSYLTGTGIGDEQYF. CDR3 bases: TGTGCCAGCAGCTACCTCACCGGGACAGGGATCGGGGACGAGCAGTACTTC.

This clonotype was counted many times. The rearrangement links TRBV20-1 to TRBJ1-5, with no clear D. The V gene lost 7 bases and the J gene lost 0 bases, with 7 bases spanning the gap. This CDR3 comprises 12 residues. The germline CDR1 and CDR2 sequences are DFQATT and SNEGSKA (reference sequence). CDR3 DNA sequence: TGCAGTGTCAGACATAGCAATCAGCCCCAGCATTTT. Translated: CSVRHSNQPQHF.

This chain links TRBV20-1 with TRBJ2-7; 13 bases are shared with TRBD2. With V trimmed by 0 bases and J by 2 bases, 1 base remained unmatched. The CDR3 loop spans 15 amino acids. Germline V gene data show CDR1 as DFQATT and CDR2 as SNEGSKA (reference sequence). In nucleotides, the CDR3 is TGCAGTGCTAGAGAAGGGACTAGCGGGGCCTACGAGCAGTACTTC. Translation: CSAREGTSGAYEQYF.

V is TRBV2 and J is TRBJ2-2; D possibly corresponds to TRBD2 (7 bases). With 6 bases removed from V and 6 bases from J, the gap between germline ends came to 17 bases. CDR1 is SNHLY, CDR2 FYNNEI, per germline. The CDR3 covers 15 residues. In DNA, the CDR3 is TGTGCCAGCAGCCCCCCCTGGGGGGGGCCCGGGGAGCTGTTTTTT. Residues: CASSPPWGGPGELFF.

This chain joins TRBV5-1 and TRBJ1-1; D uncertain. V shed 0 bases and J shed 0 bases, with 9 bases lying between them. The germline CDR1 and CDR2 sequences are SGHRS and YFSETQ. This CDR3 has 15 amino acids. The CDR3 region has the DNA TGCGCCAGCAGCTTGGCGGAGGGAGTGAACACTGAAGCTTTCTTT. Protein sequence: CASSLAEGVNTEAFF.

This clonotype has just a few counts. This chain joins TRBV2 and TRBJ1-1, with 7 bases fitting TRBD1. Germline V lookup: CDR1 SNHLY, CDR2 FYNNEI. The CDR3 covers 13 residues. Unmatched junction bases numbered 8, after V lost 10 bases and J lost 3 bases. The CDR3 DNA is TGTGCCACGCGGACAGGAGAGCACACTGAAGCTTTCTTT. It codes for CATRTGEHTEAFF.

The chain joins TRBV20-1 to TRBJ1-1; D remains ambiguous. The CDR3 spans 13 residues. V was shortened by 6 bases and J by 1 base, with 12 bases between the two germline ends. CDR1 DFQATT and CDR2 SNEGSKA come from the germline V gene (reference sequence). As DNA, the CDR3 is TGCAGTGCCACCTCGACCGAGAACACTGAAGCTTTCTTT. Its translation: CSATSTENTEAFF.

The J gene is TRBJ1-6, the V gene TRBV10-3, with D tentatively TRBD1 (5 bases). CDR1 is ENHRY and CDR2 is SYGVKD in the germline V gene. The CDR3 totals 14 residues. V was trimmed by 10 bases and J by 11 bases, leaving 21 bases between them. The CDR3 reads CASSFLPGGPPLHF. CDR3 bases: TGTGCCAGCAGCTTTCTACCCGGGGGACCACCCCTCCACTTT.